What follows is one T cell receptor beta chain and its context. The antigen remains unidentified. Trimming removed 0 bases from V and 1 base from J, with 5 bases in between. This CDR3 contains 14 residues. Germline values: CDR1 SGDLS, CDR2 YYNGEE. The sample comes from a study of human T cells and chemical hapten exposure. Time point described: patch test 1, 2 weeks after DPC sensitization. Treatment defined: therapeutic diphenylcyclopropenone sensitization with weekly scalp DPC. Study findings and constraints: With regard to DPC sensitization, TCRs above 1 in 1000 frequency did not change.

TCRdb called the RACE reads again in MiXCR, with one record for every CDR3 protein. This table holds around 99,000 distinct CDR3 sequences, roughly 12% found once. This specimen consisted of whole blood, obtained in connection with sensitization to the hapten diphenylcyclopropenone (DPC). The clonotype originates from a woman aged 40 to 50 with alopecia areata. Some clones in this sample may be carry-over from other donors' samples. This sequence joins TRBV9 and TRBJ1-3; D is uncertain. The CDR3, as DNA: TGTGCCAGCAGCGTAGCTGGATCTGGAAACACCATATATTTT. Translation: CASSVAGSGNTIYF. Combining the CDR3 with reference TRBV9 and TRBJ1-3 gives the whole variable domain DSGVTQTPKHLITATGQRVTLRCSPRSGDLSVYWYQQSLDQGLQFLIQYYNGEERAKGNILERFSAQQFPDLHSELNLSSLELGDSALYFCASSVAGSGNTIYFGEGSWLTVV.